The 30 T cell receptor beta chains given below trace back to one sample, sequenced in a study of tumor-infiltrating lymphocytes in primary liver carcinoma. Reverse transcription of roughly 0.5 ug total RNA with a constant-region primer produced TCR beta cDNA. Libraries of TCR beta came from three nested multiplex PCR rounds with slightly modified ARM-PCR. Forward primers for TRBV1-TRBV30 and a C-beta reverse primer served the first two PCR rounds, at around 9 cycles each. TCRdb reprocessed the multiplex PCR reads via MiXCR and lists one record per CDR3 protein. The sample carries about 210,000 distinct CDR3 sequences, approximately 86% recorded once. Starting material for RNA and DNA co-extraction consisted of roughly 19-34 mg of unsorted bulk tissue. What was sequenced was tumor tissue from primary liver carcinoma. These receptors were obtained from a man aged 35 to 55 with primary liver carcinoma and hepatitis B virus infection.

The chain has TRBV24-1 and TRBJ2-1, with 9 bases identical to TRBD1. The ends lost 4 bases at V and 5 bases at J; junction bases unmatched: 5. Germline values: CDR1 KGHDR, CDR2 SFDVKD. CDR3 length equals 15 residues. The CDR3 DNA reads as TGTGCCACCAGTGAACGGGGACAGGGAAACAATGAGCAGTTCTTC. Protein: CATSERGQGNNEQFF.

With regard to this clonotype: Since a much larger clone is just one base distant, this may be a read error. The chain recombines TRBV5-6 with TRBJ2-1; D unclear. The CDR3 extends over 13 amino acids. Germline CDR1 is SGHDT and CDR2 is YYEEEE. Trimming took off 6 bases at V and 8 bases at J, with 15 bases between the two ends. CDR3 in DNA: TGTGCCAGCAACGCCCCGCCCACCGATGAGCAGTTCTTC. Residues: CASNAPPTDEQFF.

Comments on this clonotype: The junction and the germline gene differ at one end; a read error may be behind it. The CDR3 nucleotides are TGTGCCAGCTGCTTAGGCGTATCGAACAATAAGCAGTTCTTC. Protein sequence: CASCLGVSNNKQFF. The chain links TRBV11-3 to TRBJ2-1; D ambiguous. CDR1 is SGHNT and CDR2 is YENEEA in the germline V gene. The CDR3 extends over 14 amino acids.

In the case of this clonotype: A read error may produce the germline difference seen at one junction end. The CDR3 DNA follows: TGTGCCAGCGGTCGAACGACAGAGAACACCGGGGATCTGTTTTTT. Protein product: CASGRTTENTGDLFF. This rearrangement joins TRBV28 to TRBJ2-2; D may be TRBD1 or TRBD2 (5 bases each). Germline V gives CDR1 MDHEN, CDR2 SYDVKM. The CDR3 runs to 15 residues.

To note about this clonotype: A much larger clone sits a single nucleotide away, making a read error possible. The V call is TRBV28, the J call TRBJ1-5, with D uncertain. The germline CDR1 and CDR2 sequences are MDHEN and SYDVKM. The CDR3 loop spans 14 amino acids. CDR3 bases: TGTGCCAGCAACCTCGGCGACGGCAATCAGCTCCAGCATTTT. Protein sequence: CASNLGDGNQLQHF.

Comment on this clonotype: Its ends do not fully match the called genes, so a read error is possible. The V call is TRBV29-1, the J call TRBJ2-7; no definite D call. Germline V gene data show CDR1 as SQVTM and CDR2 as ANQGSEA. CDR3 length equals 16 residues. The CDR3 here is CSAMTSGTGTAYDQYF. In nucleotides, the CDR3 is TGCAGCGCCATGACATCTGGAACCGGCACTGCCTACGATCAGTACTTC.

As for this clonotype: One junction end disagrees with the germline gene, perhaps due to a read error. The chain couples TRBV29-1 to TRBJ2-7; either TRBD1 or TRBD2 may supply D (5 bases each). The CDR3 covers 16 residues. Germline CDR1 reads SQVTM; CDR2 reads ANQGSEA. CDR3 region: CSAMTSGTSIPYEQYF. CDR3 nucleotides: TGCAGCGCCATGACATCTGGGACCAGCATTCCCTATGAGCAGTACTTC.

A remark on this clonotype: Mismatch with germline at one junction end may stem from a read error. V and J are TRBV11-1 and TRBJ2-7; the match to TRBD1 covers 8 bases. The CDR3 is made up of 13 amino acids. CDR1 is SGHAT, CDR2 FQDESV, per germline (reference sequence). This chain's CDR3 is CAGSLGQGLEKYF. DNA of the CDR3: TGTGCCGGCAGCTTAGGACAGGGCCTCGAGAAGTATTTC.

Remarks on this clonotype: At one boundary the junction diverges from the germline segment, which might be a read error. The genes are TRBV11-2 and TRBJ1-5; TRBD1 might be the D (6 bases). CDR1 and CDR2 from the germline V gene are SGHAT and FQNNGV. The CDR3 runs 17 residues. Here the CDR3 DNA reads TGTACCAGCATCTTAGTAGGGGTAACAGGGAACAATCAGCCCCAGCATTTT. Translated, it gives CTSILVGVTGNNQPQHF.

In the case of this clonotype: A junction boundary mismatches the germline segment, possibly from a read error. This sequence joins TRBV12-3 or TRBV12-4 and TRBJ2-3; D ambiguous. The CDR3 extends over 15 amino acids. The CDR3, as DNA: TGTGCCAGCACTGAGCAGGCTTTAAGCACAGATACGCGGTATTTT. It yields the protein CASTEQALSTDTRYF.

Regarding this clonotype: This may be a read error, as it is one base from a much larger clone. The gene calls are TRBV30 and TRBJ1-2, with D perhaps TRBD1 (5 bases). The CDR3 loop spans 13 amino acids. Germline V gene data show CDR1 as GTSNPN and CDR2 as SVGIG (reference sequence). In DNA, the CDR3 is TGTGTCGCGGATTTGGGGCTGGACTATGCCTACACCTTC. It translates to CVADLGLDYAYTF.

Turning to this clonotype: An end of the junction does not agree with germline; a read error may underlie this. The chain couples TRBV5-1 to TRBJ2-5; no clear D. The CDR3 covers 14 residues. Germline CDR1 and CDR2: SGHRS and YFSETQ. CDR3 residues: CANSMWDTQETQYF. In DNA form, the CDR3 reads TGCGCCAACAGCATGTGGGATACACAAGAGACCCAGTACTTC.

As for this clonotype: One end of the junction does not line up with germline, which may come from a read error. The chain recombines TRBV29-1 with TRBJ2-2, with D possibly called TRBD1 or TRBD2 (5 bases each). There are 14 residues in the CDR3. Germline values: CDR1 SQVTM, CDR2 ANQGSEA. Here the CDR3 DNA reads TGCAGCGTTGACGCAGGGACGAACAACGGGGAGCTGTTGTTT. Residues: CSVDAGTNNGELLF.

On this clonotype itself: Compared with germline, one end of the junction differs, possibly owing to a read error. CDR3 amino acids: CTSSLWVSNNEQFF. The CDR3 coding sequence is TGTACCAGCAGCTTATGGGTAAGCAACAATGAGCAGTTCTTC. J is TRBJ2-1 and V is TRBV11-3; no reliable D call. Germline V CDR1 and CDR2: SGHNT, YENEEA. This CDR3 is 14 amino acids long.

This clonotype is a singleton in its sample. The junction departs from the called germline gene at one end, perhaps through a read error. The CDR3 coding sequence is TGTGCCAGAAGCTTGGTCAGGGCTGGGGCCAACGTTCTGACTTTC. Translating gives CARSLVRAGANVLTF. V is TRBV11-2 and J is TRBJ2-6; tentative D call: TRBD1 (5 bases). This CDR3 spans 15 amino acids. Germline-derived CDR1 and CDR2 are SGHAT and FQNNGV.

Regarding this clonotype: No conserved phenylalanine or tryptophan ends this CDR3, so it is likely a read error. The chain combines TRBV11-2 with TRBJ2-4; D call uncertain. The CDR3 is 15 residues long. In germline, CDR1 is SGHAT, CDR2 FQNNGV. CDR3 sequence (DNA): TGTACCAGCACCACTTCGGCGGAAGCCAAAAACATTCAGTACATC. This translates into CTSTTSAEAKNIQYI.

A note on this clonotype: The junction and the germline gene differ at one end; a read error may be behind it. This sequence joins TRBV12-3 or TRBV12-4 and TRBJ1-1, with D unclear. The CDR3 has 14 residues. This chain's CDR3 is CARTPGRQNAEAFF. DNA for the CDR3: TGTGCCAGGACCCCCGGGAGGCAGAACGCTGAAGCTTTCTTT.

CDR3 sequence (DNA): TGTGCCAGCAGTCCCACATACCGGACAGATAGCGAGCAGTACTTC. Encoded protein: CASSPTYRTDSEQYF. The genes are TRBV28 and TRBJ2-7; TRBD1 is a possible D gene (6 bases). V was cut by 5 bases and J by 6 bases, with 20 bases left in between. The CDR3 contains 15 residues. CDR1 and CDR2 (germline): MDHEN, SYDVKM.

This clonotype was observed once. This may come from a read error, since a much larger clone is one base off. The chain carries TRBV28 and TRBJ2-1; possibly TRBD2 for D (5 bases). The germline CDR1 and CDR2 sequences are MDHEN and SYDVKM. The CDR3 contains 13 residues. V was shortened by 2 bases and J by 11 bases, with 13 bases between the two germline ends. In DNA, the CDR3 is TGTGCCAGCAGTTTAGGGAGTTTCTATAAGCAGTTCTTC. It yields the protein CASSLGSFYKQFF.

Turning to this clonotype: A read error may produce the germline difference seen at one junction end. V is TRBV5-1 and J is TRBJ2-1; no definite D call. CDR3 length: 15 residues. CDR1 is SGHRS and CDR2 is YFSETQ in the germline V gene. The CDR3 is CASSLDGFSYNDQFF. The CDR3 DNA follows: TGCGCCAGCAGCTTGGATGGTTTTTCCTACAATGATCAGTTTTTC.

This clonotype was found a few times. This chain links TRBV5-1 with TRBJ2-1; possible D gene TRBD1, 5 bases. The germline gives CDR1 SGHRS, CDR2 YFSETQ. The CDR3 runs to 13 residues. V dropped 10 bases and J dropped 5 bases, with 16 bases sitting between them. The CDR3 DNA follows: TGCGCCTCATCAGGGTTGGCGGACAATGAGCAGTTCTTC. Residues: CASSGLADNEQFF.

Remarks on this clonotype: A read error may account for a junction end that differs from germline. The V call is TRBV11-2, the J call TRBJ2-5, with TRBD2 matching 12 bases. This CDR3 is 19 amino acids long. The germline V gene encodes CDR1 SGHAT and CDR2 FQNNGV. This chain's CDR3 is CACSFVNLLAGGRGETQYF. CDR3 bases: TGTGCCTGCAGCTTTGTTAACCTTCTAGCGGGAGGGCGGGGGGAGACCCAGTACTTC.

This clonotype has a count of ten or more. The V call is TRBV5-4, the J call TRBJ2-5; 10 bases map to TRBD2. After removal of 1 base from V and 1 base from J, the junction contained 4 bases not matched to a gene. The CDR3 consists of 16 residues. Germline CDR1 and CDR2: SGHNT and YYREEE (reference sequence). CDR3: CASSLRTSGAQETQYF. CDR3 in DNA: TGTGCCAGCAGCTTGAGGACTAGCGGAGCCCAAGAGACCCAGTACTTC.

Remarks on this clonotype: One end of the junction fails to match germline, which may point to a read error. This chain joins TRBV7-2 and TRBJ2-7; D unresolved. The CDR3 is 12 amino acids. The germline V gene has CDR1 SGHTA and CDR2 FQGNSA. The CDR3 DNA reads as TGTGCCAGCAGCCGACCAGGTTACGAGCGGTACTTC. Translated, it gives CASSRPGYERYF.

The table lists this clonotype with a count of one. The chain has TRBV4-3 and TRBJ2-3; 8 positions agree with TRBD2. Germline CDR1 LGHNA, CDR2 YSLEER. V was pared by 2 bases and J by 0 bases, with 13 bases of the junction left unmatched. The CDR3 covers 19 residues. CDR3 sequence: CASSQWGLVGGPSTDTQYF. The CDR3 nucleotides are TGCGCCAGCAGCCAATGGGGACTAGTGGGAGGGCCTAGCACAGATACGCAGTATTTT.

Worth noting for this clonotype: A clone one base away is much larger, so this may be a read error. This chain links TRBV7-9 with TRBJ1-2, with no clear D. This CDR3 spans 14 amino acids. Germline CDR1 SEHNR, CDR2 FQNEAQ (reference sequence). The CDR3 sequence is CGSSLGQLNYGYTF. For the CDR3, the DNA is TGTGGCAGCAGCTTAGGCCAGCTTAACTATGGCTACACCTTC.

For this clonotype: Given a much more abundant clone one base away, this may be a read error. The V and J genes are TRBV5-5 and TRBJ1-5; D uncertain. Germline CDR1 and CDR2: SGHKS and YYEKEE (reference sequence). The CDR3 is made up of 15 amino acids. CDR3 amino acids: CGGSLADSFGQPQHF. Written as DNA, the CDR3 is TGTGGCGGCAGCTTGGCCGACTCCTTTGGGCAGCCCCAGCATTTT.

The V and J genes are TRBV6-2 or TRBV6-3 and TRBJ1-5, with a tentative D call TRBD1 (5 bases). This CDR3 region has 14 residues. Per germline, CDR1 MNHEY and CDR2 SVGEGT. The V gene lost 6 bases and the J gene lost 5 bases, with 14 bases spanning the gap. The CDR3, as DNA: TGTGCCAGCAGCCTCCACAGGAGACATCAGCCCCAGCATTTT. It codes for CASSLHRRHQPQHF.

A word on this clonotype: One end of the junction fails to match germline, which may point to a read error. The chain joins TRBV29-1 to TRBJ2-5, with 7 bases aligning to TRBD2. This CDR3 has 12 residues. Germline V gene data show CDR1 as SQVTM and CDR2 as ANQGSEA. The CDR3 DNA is TGCAACGTTGAGATGGGAGGGGAGACCCAGTATTTC. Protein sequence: CNVEMGGETQYF.

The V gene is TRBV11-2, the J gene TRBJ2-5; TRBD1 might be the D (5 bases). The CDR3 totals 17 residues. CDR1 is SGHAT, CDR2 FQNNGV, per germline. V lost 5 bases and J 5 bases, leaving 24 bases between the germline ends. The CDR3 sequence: CASSIGVAFRLHETQYF. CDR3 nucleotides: TGTGCCAGCAGCATAGGGGTCGCTTTCCGACTCCATGAGACCCAGTACTTC.